These 21 T cell receptor beta chains came from one sample sequenced in a study of T cell changes during pregnancy in multiple sclerosis. Here immunoSEQ multiplex PCR was the method, and the copy in TCRdb shows in-frame clones only, minus some. The top ten hold approximately 2.3% of the sample, which has about 64,000 clones, 95% to 97% seen once. The specimen was CD8+ T cells from peripheral blood mononuclear cells, collected after pregnancy. The receptors were gathered from a female donor with multiple sclerosis, enrolled in a pregnancy study.

The chain links TRBV5-1 to TRBJ2-7, with D possibly matching TRBD2 (7 bases). This CDR3 is built from 13 residues. Germline V gives CDR1 SGHRS, CDR2 YFSETQ. V lost 2 bases, J lost 6 bases, and 12 bases lay in between. The CDR3 region has the DNA TGCGCCAGCAGCTTAGGGGGGGCCCTCGAGCAGTACTTC. Its protein product is CASSLGGALEQYF.

The chain has TRBV18 and TRBJ2-7, with TRBD2 matching 8 bases. The CDR3 is 15 amino acids. Germline V lookup: CDR1 KGHSH, CDR2 LQKENI. V lost 2 bases to trimming and J lost 4 bases; unmatched junction nucleotides: 7. CDR3 amino acids: CASSPRSGSGYEQYF. DNA of the CDR3: TGTGCCAGCTCACCAAGGAGCGGGAGCGGTTACGAGCAGTACTTC.

This chain connects TRBV28 to TRBJ2-2; weak D call: TRBD1 (6 bases). V dropped 7 bases and J dropped 1 base, with 16 bases sitting between them. The CDR3 is made up of 16 amino acids. Per the germline V gene, CDR1 is MDHEN and CDR2 is SYDVKM. The CDR3 nucleotides are TGTGCCAGCACAGGGTGGGGACACCTGAACACCGGGGAGCTGTTTTTT. It translates to CASTGWGHLNTGELFF.

The chain uses TRBV6-5 and TRBJ1-1, with 7 bases fitting TRBD1. J lost 0 bases, V lost 8 bases, and 6 bases had no gene match. The CDR3 covers 14 residues. The germline CDR1 and CDR2 sequences are MNHEY and SVGAGI. This CDR3 is CASASGGMNTEAFF. DNA of the CDR3: TGTGCCAGCGCCTCAGGGGGAATGAACACTGAAGCTTTCTTT.

This sequence joins TRBV11-2 and TRBJ1-1; D is perhaps TRBD1 (5 bases). V was trimmed by 1 base and J by 3 bases, leaving 15 bases between them. Germline CDR1 SGHAT, CDR2 FQNNGV. CDR3 length equals 16 residues. CDR3 nucleotides: TGTGCCAGCAGCTTAGGTACATTAAGGGGTCACACTGAAGCTTTCTTT. The encoded protein is CASSLGTLRGHTEAFF.

This clone was observed once. This rearrangement joins TRBV7-8 to TRBJ2-7; TRBD1 matches 10 bases. V shed 6 bases, J shed 3 bases, and the junction held 5 bases outside the gene matches. CDR3 length: 14 residues. Germline CDR1 reads SGHVS; CDR2 reads FQNEAQ. CDR3 in amino acids: CASRGTGVDYEQYF. The CDR3 bases are TGTGCCAGCAGAGGGACAGGGGTGGACTACGAGCAGTACTTC.

The chain has TRBV15 and TRBJ1-5, with D perhaps matching TRBD1 (5 bases). The CDR3 covers 15 residues. Germline values: CDR1 LNHNV, CDR2 YYDKDF (reference sequence). V was clipped by 0 bases and J by 1 base, with 7 bases between them. The CDR3 reads CATSRDAGSNQPQHF. The CDR3 nucleotides read TGTGCCACCAGCAGAGATGCAGGGAGCAATCAGCCCCAGCATTTT.

The count of this clone is one. The genes are TRBV7-2 and TRBJ2-5; possible D gene TRBD1, 6 bases. This CDR3 contains 14 residues. V lost 5 bases to trimming and J lost 2 bases, with 12 bases between them. CDR1 SGHTA and CDR2 FQGNSA come from the germline V gene. The CDR3 loop reads CASSIWTDQETQYF. The CDR3 DNA follows: TGTGCCAGCAGCATATGGACAGATCAAGAGACCCAGTACTTC.

The chain combines TRBV7-9 with TRBJ2-7, with a weak D call TRBD1 (6 bases). The CDR3 runs to 14 residues. Germline V gives CDR1 SEHNR, CDR2 FQNEAQ (reference sequence). The V gene lost 4 bases and the J gene lost 3 bases, with 13 bases spanning the gap. CDR3 region: CASSSSGVGYEQYF. The CDR3 DNA is TGTGCCAGCAGCTCATCAGGGGTGGGCTACGAGCAGTACTTC.

V is TRBV27 and J is TRBJ2-1; TRBD1 matches at 8 bases. Germline V gene data show CDR1 as MNHEY and CDR2 as SMNVEV (reference sequence). V lost 6 bases to trimming and J lost 3 bases; unmatched junction nucleotides: 4. This CDR3 is built from 14 residues. This CDR3 reads CASRETGDYNEQFF. CDR3 in DNA: TGTGCCAGCAGGGAGACAGGGGACTACAATGAGCAGTTCTTC.

The gene calls are TRBV7-9 and TRBJ1-5; D remains unclear. V was trimmed by 5 bases and J by 6 bases, leaving 8 bases between them. Germline V gene sequence: CDR1 SEHNR, CDR2 FQNEAQ (reference sequence). CDR3 length: 12 amino acids. The CDR3 loop reads CASSEGVQPQHF. CDR3 in DNA: TGTGCCAGCAGCGAGGGCGTTCAGCCCCAGCATTTT.

The chain joins TRBV19 to TRBJ1-1; TRBD1 is a possible D gene (5 bases). V was pared by 2 bases and J by 5 bases, with 18 bases between. The V gene's germline CDR1 is LNHDA and CDR2 SQIVND (reference sequence). This CDR3 is built from 16 residues. The CDR3 loop is CASSITQGGQITEAFF. DNA for the CDR3: TGTGCCAGTAGTATAACCCAGGGAGGTCAAATAACTGAAGCTTTCTTT.

The DNA of the CDR3 is TGTGCTAGTGTCCTACAGGGGGAAGCTTTCTTT. It yields the protein CASVLQGEAFF. This chain uses TRBV12-5 with TRBJ1-1; 7 bases map to TRBD1. J lost 8 bases, V lost 7 bases, and 4 bases had no gene match. Per germline, CDR1 LGHNT and CDR2 FRNRAP. The CDR3 consists of 11 residues.

The genes are TRBV28 and TRBJ1-1, with 7 bases identical to TRBD1. CDR1 is MDHEN and CDR2 is SYDVKM in the germline V gene. V shed 5 bases and J 7 bases; nucleotides not matched to a gene: 7. The CDR3 consists of 13 residues. Written as DNA, the CDR3 is TGTGCCAGCAGTCCACAGGGGTTCATTGAAGCTTTCTTT. It encodes CASSPQGFIEAFF.

This chain connects TRBV2 to TRBJ2-3; the D is unclear. From germline, CDR1 is SNHLY and CDR2 FYNNEI. The CDR3 is 13 amino acids. The germline V and J ends were trimmed by 9 bases and 0 bases, with 10 bases remaining between them. DNA for the CDR3: TGTGCCAGAGTATTAGTTAGCACAGATACGCAGTATTTT. Protein product: CARVLVSTDTQYF.

CDR3 in amino acids: CASSEARYLNTEAFF. DNA of the CDR3: TGTGCCAGCAGTGAAGCGCGTTACCTGAACACTGAAGCTTTCTTT. The gene calls are TRBV6-1 and TRBJ1-1; D call uncertain. CDR1 is MNHNS, CDR2 SASEGT, per germline. The V end was cut by 0 bases, the J end by 0 bases, with 8 bases between. The CDR3 has 15 residues.

This chain links TRBV25-1 with TRBJ2-5; 7 bases fit TRBD2. Germline trimming cut 4 bases from V and 1 base from J; bases unmatched to any gene: 0. Germline CDR1 reads MGHDK; CDR2 reads SYGVNS. The CDR3 length is 13 residues. Here the CDR3 DNA reads TGTGCCAGCAGTGCTAGCGGCCAAGAGACCCAGTACTTC. Translated, it gives CASSASGQETQYF.

The rearrangement uses TRBV12-5 and TRBJ2-5; a possible D gene is TRBD2 (5 bases). The V and J ends lost 6 bases and 2 bases respectively, with 13 bases between them. The germline V gene has CDR1 LGHNT and CDR2 FRNRAP. The CDR3 totals 14 residues. This chain's CDR3 is CASGPGPGQETQYF. The DNA for the CDR3 is TGTGCTAGTGGCCCGGGTCCGGGGCAAGAGACCCAGTACTTC.

On this clone itself: Within the sample, other DNA sequences also encode this same CDR3. The gene calls are TRBV27 and TRBJ2-7; D not resolved. V lost 3 bases and J lost 0, with 6 bases in between. Germline V gene sequence: CDR1 MNHEY, CDR2 SMNVEV (reference sequence). This CDR3 has 13 residues. The DNA of the CDR3 is TGTGCCAGCAGTTTTTCCGGCTCCTACGAGCAGTACTTC. Residues: CASSFSGSYEQYF.

This chain joins TRBV7-2 and TRBJ1-2, with TRBD1 matching over 9 bases. CDR3 length: 14 amino acids. The V gene end was trimmed by 5 bases and the J gene end by 9 bases; junction bases not matched to a gene: 10. Germline V lookup: CDR1 SGHTA, CDR2 FQGNSA. Here the CDR3 DNA reads TGTGCCAGCAGCCAAAGCTCGGGGACAGGGAGCTACACCTTC. It specifies CASSQSSGTGSYTF.

The chain combines TRBV15 with TRBJ2-7; possibly TRBD2 for D (5 bases). The germline V gene encodes CDR1 LNHNV and CDR2 YYDKDF (reference sequence). Trimming left V 3 bases short and J 0 bases short, with 6 bases between. The CDR3 runs to 13 residues. The CDR3 DNA sequence: TGTGCCACCAGCAGCGGGGTCTCCTACGAGCAGTACTTC. Translating gives CATSSGVSYEQYF.